The subject of this entry is one T cell receptor (beta chain). This clonotype came up many times. What antigen it recognizes has not been identified. No much larger clonotype is one base removed from it; base qualities were not supplied. This record belongs to a study of regulatory T cells in long-lasting Graves disease (dated by TCRdb to about 2021). Notes on the research overall: In the newly diagnosed Graves' disease group, patients had been taking antithyroid drugs for less than 3 months. Persistent Graves' disease patients were compared with newly diagnosed Graves' disease patients by peripheral blood TCR sequencing and RNA sequencing. The study was registered as a clinical trial and conducted in China. A total of some 35 samples underwent TCR sequencing, from roughly 13 patients with persistent Graves' disease and some 20 patients with newly diagnosed Graves' disease. Results the study describes overall, beyond this receptor: Sequencing and analysis were restricted to the TCR beta chain. The authors noted that the small sample size was a limitation that may lower accuracy. Preferential use of TRBV28, TRBJ1-2 and TRBJ2-5 was observed in persistent disease, whereas TRBV20-1 and TRBJ2-1 were favored in newly diagnosed disease. Patients with persistent disease shared more public clonotypes (about 2,500) than newly diagnosed patients did (roughly 970). Compared with newly diagnosed patients, patients with persistent Graves' disease had lower TCR Shannon entropy and fewer highly expanded clones, which suggests clonal expansion. The study examined only peripheral blood because the primary lesion, thyroid tissue, could not be accessed.

Libraries were built with multiplex PCR. Data came from an Illumina HiSeq 4000. CDR3 regions were amplified by Arm-PCR with iRepertoire HTBI primers to construct TCR beta libraries. Before sequencing, the PCR products underwent gel purification. In the paper's pipeline: Gene usage analysis of CDR3 amino acid clonotypes relied on the 60 to 65 TRBV and around 13 TRBJ segments identified across samples. COPE and FqMerger were used to merge filtered high-quality paired reads into contigs. BLAST was used to align contigs to IMGT TRBV, TRBD and TRBJ reference genes, and CDR3 was defined according to IMGT. Highly expanded clones were defined as clonotypes with a frequency above 0.1%. Shannon entropy was used to measure repertoire diversity, and the Gini coefficient was used to measure V-J evenness. A clonotype found in more than one individual was treated as public. The raw public reads went through TCRdb reprocessing: fastp at Q25, MiXCR clone calling, in-frame beta chains kept. When rows share a CDR3 protein, they turn into one entry using the most common DNA and genes. In this record, the V and J calls reflect TCRdb's handling and not the investigators' own analysis. The sample profile shows just over 600,000 distinct CDR3 sequences; 16% of them were found once. The ten largest clonotypes hold around 19% of the sample.

V and J lose 2 bases and 12 bases, and a span of 16 bases separates them. As encoded in the germline V gene, CDR1 is ENHRY while CDR2 is SYGVKD. From the cysteine up to the phenylalanine, the CDR3 has a length of 13 residues. The CDR3 DNA has 39 bases and is translated from base 1. The time point tag for this specimen amounts to: newly diagnosed GD, antithyroid drugs for less than 3 months. For both TCR sequencing and RNA sequencing, RNA was extracted from PBMCs in TRIzol. The diagnosis of Graves' disease followed American Thyroid Association guidelines. Recruitment of patients was carried out at an endocrinology department in Xi'an, China. Each patient gave about 10 milliliters of peripheral blood, collected in an EDTA anticoagulant tube. Ficoll Paque Plus density gradient separation was used to isolate PBMCs, and no further T cell sorting was performed. RNA quality was checked with an Agilent 2100 Bioanalyzer and agarose gel, and concentration with a NanoDrop 2000.

This same sample was also part of a study on T cells in Graves' hyperthyroidism and ophthalmopathy. From that second study: Stable Graves' hyperthyroidism was defined as the absence of progression to ophthalmopathy over 18 months of follow-up. Hyperthyroidism patients were newly diagnosed, had a disease duration of under 2 months, and were aged 18 to 65 years. Patients with uncontrolled infections, other autoimmune diseases, pregnancy or lactation were excluded. Diagnoses were established on the basis of clinical symptoms, serum thyroxine and TRAb, thyroid ultrasound, and orbital computed tomography. For the first round of RT-PCR on the TCR CDR3, the HTBI primer set was used together with the Qiagen OneStep RT-PCR kit. Blood samples also contained most of the expanded thyroid clonotypes (frequency above 0.001), which suggests that blood repertoires may reflect thyroid immune responses. In cross-validation, a model built on a 13 V-J signature told ophthalmopathy apart from stable hyperthyroidism with just under 90% sensitivity and about 81% specificity, and in testing the same model reached 80%/75%. In validation, the model predicted progression to ophthalmopathy a median of about 5.9 months before onset, with about 71% sensitivity and roughly 79% specificity. To identify distinguishing TCR V-J signatures, a discovery cohort of about a hundred patients was used, comprising 43 with Graves' ophthalmopathy and around 60 with stable Graves' hyperthyroidism. An independent validation cohort of some 18 hyperthyroidism patients and over 15 patients who later progressed to ophthalmopathy tested prospective prediction of ophthalmopathy. The 85 to 100 discovery patients were randomly split 7:3 into training and test sets. Thyroid tissue and blood T-cell repertoires from several Graves' hyperthyroidism patients were also compared in the study. Once sampling was done, hyperthyroidism patients were given methimazole at a starting dose of 30 mg daily, whereas ophthalmopathy patients were given high-dose intravenous methylprednisolone. A second multiplex PCR round built the libraries, followed by size selection and purification. The libraries were sequenced on an Illumina HiSeq2000 using paired-end 100 bp reads. SOAPnuke was used to process the raw data, removing reads that contained adapters or uncalled bases, had a mean Phred below 15, or lacked an exact match to the constant primer or identifier. High-quality paired reads were merged with COPE v1.2.5, and unique nucleotide sequences were defined as clonotypes. MiTCR v1.1 was used to align clonotypes to the IMGT TRBV, TRBD and TRBJ reference segments. The analysis included only V-J combinations with a frequency above 0.0001, which together covered 98% to 99.2% of the repertoires. A TCS score was defined as the ratio between F50 (clonal expansion) and ExV (chaos), using BLOSUM62-based TCRdist between CDR3 peptides within each V-J. Welch's t-statistics and random forest reduced roughly 500 V-J features to roughly 13, which were used in a naive Bayes classifier (R e1071). No statistical method was used to fix the sample size in advance, and group allocation was not hidden from the investigators. The paper describes TCR Vbeta CDR3 sequencing of around 140 peripheral blood samples, made up of around 41 ophthalmopathy patients, around 73 hyperthyroidism patients and 17 progressor patients.

This sequence was found in a young woman with Graves disease. Donor details come from another sample of the same person, matched by shared clones. The material sequenced was peripheral blood mononuclear cells (PBMCs), taken at new diagnosis, from a patient treated with antithyroid drugs. The V and J segments used are TRBV10-3 and TRBJ1-2; the D gene remains uncertain. The sequenced DNA: TGTGCCATCAGTGAGCGAGTGATGGGGATGGACACCTTC. The translation is CAISERVMGMDTF.